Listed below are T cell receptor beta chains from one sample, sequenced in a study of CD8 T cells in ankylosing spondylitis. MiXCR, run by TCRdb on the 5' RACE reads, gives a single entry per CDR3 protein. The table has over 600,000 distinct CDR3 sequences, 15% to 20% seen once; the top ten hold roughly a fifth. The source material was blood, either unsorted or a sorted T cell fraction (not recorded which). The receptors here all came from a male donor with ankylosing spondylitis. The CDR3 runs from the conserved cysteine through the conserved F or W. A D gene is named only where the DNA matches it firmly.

cdr3_aa: CASGLETQYF
d_call: -
v_call: TRBV12-5

cdr3_aa: CASSLSQGYGTSAHNEQFF
d_call: TRBD2
v_call: TRBV28

cdr3_aa: CASGKWAHIEQYF
d_call: -
v_call: TRBV28

cdr3_aa: CASKPLGGALGETQYF
d_call: TRBD2
v_call: TRBV5-1

cdr3_aa: CSAGTGTGGGKLFF
d_call: TRBD1
v_call: TRBV20-1

cdr3_aa: CASSLDPGYYAGELFF
d_call: -
v_call: TRBV12-3/TRBV12-4

cdr3_aa: CSADRDRGRNEQFF
d_call: TRBD1
v_call: TRBV29-1

cdr3_aa: CASSLARQGPHEQYF
d_call: TRBD1
v_call: TRBV12-3/TRBV12-4

cdr3_aa: CASSSTRGLAKNIQYF
d_call: TRBD1
v_call: TRBV6-2/TRBV6-3

cdr3_aa: CASSPGTSDTDTQYF
d_call: TRBD2
v_call: TRBV4-3

cdr3_aa: CASSQDRHVSYEQYF
d_call: -
v_call: TRBV4-3

cdr3_aa: CASSPVVTGELFF
d_call: -
v_call: TRBV6-1

cdr3_aa: CASSYYQGPSYEQYF
d_call: -
v_call: TRBV6-5

cdr3_aa: CASSPRDRGALSSYEQYF
d_call: TRBD1
v_call: TRBV5-1

cdr3_aa: CASSYFSGRALFYNEQFF
d_call: TRBD2
v_call: TRBV6-7